These T cell receptor beta chains were read from a single sample in a study of neoadjuvant nivolumab and ipilimumab in lung cancer. The protocol was immunoSEQ multiplex PCR, while the TCRdb copy is restricted to in-frame clones and leaves out a portion. Counted here are fewer than 40,000 clones, more than 90% occurring once; the ten biggest clones make up 2.1%. Here the sequenced sample was peripheral blood, taken after neoadjuvant nivolumab, alone or with ipilimumab, at or shortly before surgery. The receptors come from an adult with non-small cell lung cancer. CDR3s include the opening cysteine and the closing phenylalanine or tryptophan. Fields, in order: D gene, V gene, J gene, clone size, CDR3 DNA, CDR3 protein. A D gene is named only where the DNA matches it firmly. Not every row has a clone size; where given, it reads once, few, many or a size class.

TRBD2,TRBV11-2,TRBJ2-7,-,TGTGCCAGCAGCCCTGATATAGCGGGAATCTACGAGCAGTACTTC,CASSPDIAGIYEQYF
-,TRBV28,TRBJ2-3,-,TGTGCCAGCAGTTCGGCGCAGACGAGCACAGATACGCAGTATTTT,CASSSAQTSTDTQYF
-,TRBV15,TRBJ2-1,few,TGTGCCACCAGCGGCGGCTCCTCCTACAATGAGCAGTTCTTC,CATSGGSSYNEQFF
TRBD2,TRBV5-4,TRBJ2-3,-,TGTGCCAGCAGCTCGGGACTAGTGAGCACAGATACGCAGTATTTT,CASSSGLVSTDTQYF
-,TRBV7-8,TRBJ2-2,-,TGTGCCAGCAGCTCAAGCCGGTTGGGGAACACCGGGGAGCTGTTTTTT,CASSSSRLGNTGELFF
-,TRBV4-1,TRBJ2-7,once,TGCGCCAGCAGCCAAGATGGGCGGGGCCCCTACGAGCAGTACTTC,CASSQDGRGPYEQYF
-,TRBV7-3,TRBJ2-7,-,TGTGCCAGCAGCTACCGATCAGGGCACGAGCAGTACTTC,CASSYRSGHEQYF
-,TRBV10-1,TRBJ1-2,few,TGCGCCAGCAGTGAGTCTGGGTATGACTATGGCTACACCTTC,CASSESGYDYGYTF
-,TRBV28,TRBJ2-3,-,TGTGCCAGCCGAAGGAGGGGGCGCACAGATACGCAGTATTTT,CASRRRGRTDTQYF
-,TRBV7-8,TRBJ2-1,-,TGTGCCAGCAGCTTAGATGGCGGGATCAGGGATGAGCAGTTCTTC,CASSLDGGIRDEQFF
-,TRBV19,TRBJ2-3,-,TGTGCCAGTAAGGCTAGCGGCACAGATACGCAGTATTTT,CASKASGTDTQYF
TRBD1,TRBV5-4,TRBJ1-1,-,TGTGCCAGCAGCCCGAGACAGGGACTCATGAACACTGAAGCTTTCTTT,CASSPRQGLMNTEAFF
-,TRBV5-1,TRBJ2-3,-,TGCGCCAGCAGCTTGACCGAGGGTGGCACAGATACGCAGTATTTT,CASSLTEGGTDTQYF
-,TRBV9,TRBJ2-3,once,TGTGCCAGCAGCTCCCTTCCTACCACAGATACGCAGTATTTT,CASSSLPTTDTQYF
TRBD1,TRBV5-1,TRBJ2-3,-,TGCGCCAGCAGCTTGGCCAGTGGGACAGGGGTCGGCACAGATACGCAGTATTTT,CASSLASGTGVGTDTQYF
TRBD1,TRBV6-6,TRBJ1-5,-,TGTGCCAGCAGTTACCCGGGACAGGACACCCAGCCCCAGCATTTT,CASSYPGQDTQPQHF
TRBD1,TRBV5-1,TRBJ1-1,-,TGCGCCAGCAGCTTGTTCGGACAGGGGAGTTCTGAAGCTTTCTTT,CASSLFGQGSSEAFF
-,TRBV2,TRBJ1-1,once,TGTGCCAGCAGTGACCGCTGGGCGGGGAACACTGAAGCTTTCTTT,CASSDRWAGNTEAFF
-,TRBV2,TRBJ2-7,-,TGTGCCAGTGGGGGACCCAACGAGCAGTACTTC,CASGGPNEQYF
-,TRBV6-1,TRBJ2-7,-,TGTGCCAGCAGTCCCAGTGGGTACGAGCAGTACTTC,CASSPSGYEQYF
TRBD1,TRBV14,TRBJ1-2,-,TGTGCCAGCAGCCAAGATCTGGAGGGGGCAGTTAAGTATGGCTACACCTTC,CASSQDLEGAVKYGYTF
-,TRBV18,TRBJ1-3,-,TGTGCCAGCTCACCAGTCGGGGCTGGAAACACCATATATTTT,CASSPVGAGNTIYF
-,TRBV5-6,TRBJ1-1,-,TGTGCCAGCAGCTTGAAAGCAGGGCCTAGTGAAGCTTTCTTT,CASSLKAGPSEAFF